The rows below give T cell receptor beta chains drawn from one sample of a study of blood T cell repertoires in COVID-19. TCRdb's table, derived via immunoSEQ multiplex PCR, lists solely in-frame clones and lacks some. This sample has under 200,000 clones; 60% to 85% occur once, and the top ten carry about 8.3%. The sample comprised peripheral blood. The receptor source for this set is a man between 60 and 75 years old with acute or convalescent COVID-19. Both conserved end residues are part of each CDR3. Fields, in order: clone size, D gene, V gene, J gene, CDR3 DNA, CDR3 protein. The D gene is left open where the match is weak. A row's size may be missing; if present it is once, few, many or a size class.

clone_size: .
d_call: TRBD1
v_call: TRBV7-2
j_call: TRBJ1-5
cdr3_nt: TGTGCCAGCAGCTCCGTAAGGGGGCAGAGTCAGCCCCAGCATTTT
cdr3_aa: CASSSVRGQSQPQHF

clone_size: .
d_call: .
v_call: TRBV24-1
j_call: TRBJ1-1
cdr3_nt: TGTGCCACCAGTGATTTGGGGGACAAAGCTTTCTTT
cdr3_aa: CATSDLGDKAFF

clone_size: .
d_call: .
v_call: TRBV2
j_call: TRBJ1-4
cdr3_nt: TGTGCCAGCAGAGGGACGACAGGAGGTAATGAAAAACTGTTTTTT
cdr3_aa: CASRGTTGGNEKLFF

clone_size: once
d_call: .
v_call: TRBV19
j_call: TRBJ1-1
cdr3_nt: TGTGCCAGTAGTCCGCTGGCGGGCACGAACACTGAAGCTTTCTTT
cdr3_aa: CASSPLAGTNTEAFF

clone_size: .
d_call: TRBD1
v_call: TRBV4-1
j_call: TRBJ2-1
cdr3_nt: TGCGCCAGCAGCCGTGAGGGGGCGCAGGGGAATGAGCAGTTCTTC
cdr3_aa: CASSREGAQGNEQFF

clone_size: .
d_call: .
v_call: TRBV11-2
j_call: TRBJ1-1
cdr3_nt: TGTGCCAGCAGTCGGGGGGCTGAAGCTTTCTTT
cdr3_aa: CASSRGAEAFF

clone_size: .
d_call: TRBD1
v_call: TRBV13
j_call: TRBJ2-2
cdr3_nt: TGTGCCAGCAGCTCCGGGACAGGGGGCGTCACCGGGGAGCTGTTTTTT
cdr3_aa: CASSSGTGGVTGELFF

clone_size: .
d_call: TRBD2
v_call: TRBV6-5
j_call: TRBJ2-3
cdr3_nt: TGTGCCAGCAGGCGGGGGGGAGGCGATACGCAGTATTTT
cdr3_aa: CASRRGGGDTQYF

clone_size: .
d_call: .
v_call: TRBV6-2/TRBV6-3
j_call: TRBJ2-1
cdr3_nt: TGTGCCAGCAGTACTGGGGGGTCCAATGAGCAGTTCTTC
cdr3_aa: CASSTGGSNEQFF

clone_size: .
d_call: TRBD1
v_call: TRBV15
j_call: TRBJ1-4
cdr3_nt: TGTGCCACCAGCAGCCGGAAGGGGGCGACTAATGAAAAACTGTTTTTT
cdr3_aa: CATSSRKGATNEKLFF

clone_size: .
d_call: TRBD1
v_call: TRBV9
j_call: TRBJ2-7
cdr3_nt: TGTGCCAGCAGCGTAGCGGGACAGGGGTTAACCGAGCAGTACTTC
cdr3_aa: CASSVAGQGLTEQYF

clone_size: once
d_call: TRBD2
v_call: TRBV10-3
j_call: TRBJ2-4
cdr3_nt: TGTGCCATCAGTGCGGGACTAGCGGCTGACCTAGCCAAAAACATTCAGTACTTC
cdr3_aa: CAISAGLAADLAKNIQYF